This entry lists 24 T cell receptor beta chains sequenced from one sample in a study of shared clonotypes between healthy human individuals. TCRdb's copy holds only in-frame clones and misses some; the assay was immunoSEQ multiplex PCR. This sample has around 550,000 clones, with almost 97% found just once. The source material was naive CD4+ T cells sorted from blood. Subset meaning: CD45RA+ positively selected. These receptor sequences come from a woman aged 30 to 39 in good health.

V usage is TRBV18 and J usage is TRBJ2-7; 9 nucleotides agree with TRBD2. CDR3 length equals 15 residues. Germline trimming cut 2 bases from V and 3 bases from J; bases unmatched to any gene: 5. Germline V lookup: CDR1 KGHSH, CDR2 LQKENI. Here the CDR3 DNA reads TGTGCCAGCTCACCATATCGGACTAGCGACTACGAGCAGTACTTC. The encoded protein is CASSPYRTSDYEQYF.

The chain carries TRBV18 and TRBJ2-7; tentatively, D is TRBD2 (6 bases). This CDR3 contains 13 residues. Germline CDR1 is KGHSH and CDR2 is LQKENI. Between the trimmed V and J ends, which lost 5 bases and 5 bases, there was a span of 13 bases. This CDR3 is CASSSLGGDEQYF. CDR3 nucleotide sequence: TGTGCCAGCTCAAGCCTGGGCGGGGACGAGCAGTACTTC. The full variable domain, in which reference TRBV18 and TRBJ2-7 provide the parts outside the CDR3, is NAGVMQNPRHLVRRRGQEARLRCSPMKGHSHVYWYRQLPEEGLKFMVYLQKENIIDESGMPKERFSAEFPKEGPSILRIQQVVRGDSAAYFCASSSLGGDEQYFGPGTRLTVT.

V and J are TRBV7-9 and TRBJ1-2; no clear D. V lost 0 bases and J 2 bases, leaving 10 bases between the germline ends. The CDR3 sequence is 15 residues long. Germline CDR1 SEHNR, CDR2 FQNEAQ (reference sequence). CDR3 nucleotide sequence: TGTGCCAGCAGCTTAGCCCCGGGATCGAACTATGGCTACACCTTC. Translated, it gives CASSLAPGSNYGYTF.

The CDR3 here is CASSMAVLAGASGTDTQYF. CDR3 DNA sequence: TGTGCCAGTAGTATGGCGGTGCTAGCGGGAGCGTCGGGCACAGATACGCAGTATTTT. The chain joins TRBV19 to TRBJ2-3, with TRBD2 matching over 10 bases. The CDR3 is made up of 19 amino acids. CDR1 is LNHDA and CDR2 is SQIVND in the germline V gene (reference sequence). Trimming removed 3 bases from V and 1 base from J; junction bases left unmatched: 13.

The rearrangement links TRBV7-2 to TRBJ2-3; 15 positions match TRBD2. From germline, CDR1 is SGHTA and CDR2 FQGNSA. This CDR3 spans 18 amino acids. The J segment lost 6 bases and the V segment lost 6 bases, leaving 13 bases of the junction unmatched. CDR3 coding DNA: TGTGCCAGCAGTCCTACCCCCGGGACTAGCGGGAGGATGGATACGCAGTATTTT. Protein: CASSPTPGTSGRMDTQYF.

The chain carries TRBV7-9 and TRBJ2-7; the match to TRBD2 covers 10 bases. In germline, CDR1 is SEHNR, CDR2 FQNEAQ (reference sequence). The CDR3 runs to 18 residues. The junction had 13 bases not matched to a gene; V was cut back by 1 base and J by 4 bases. The CDR3 loop reads CASSLGLSVAGGVYEQYF. CDR3 bases: TGTGCCAGCAGCTTAGGCCTGTCGGTAGCGGGAGGTGTATACGAGCAGTACTTC. Using reference TRBV7-9 and TRBJ2-7 for the parts outside the CDR3, the full variable domain is DTGVSQNPRHKITKRGQNVTFRCDPISEHNRLYWYRQTLGQGPEFLTYFQNEAQLEKSRLLSDRFSAERPKGSFSTLEIQRTEQGDSAMYLCASSLGLSVAGGVYEQYFGPGTRLTVT.

This chain joins TRBV7-2 and TRBJ2-1; no reliable D call. Germline V CDR1 and CDR2: SGHTA, FQGNSA. V was pared by 5 bases and J by 10 bases, with 12 bases between. The CDR3 sequence is 12 residues long. The CDR3 region is CASSILRSEQFF. In DNA form, the CDR3 reads TGTGCCAGCAGCATACTAAGGTCGGAGCAGTTCTTC.

The V and J genes are TRBV6-5 and TRBJ1-2, with D uncertain. Germline CDR1 and CDR2: MNHEY and SVGAGI. There are 14 residues in the CDR3. V lost 4 bases and J 0 bases, leaving 9 bases between the germline ends. CDR3 region: CASSLHPPNYGYTF. CDR3 nucleotide sequence: TGTGCCAGCAGTTTGCACCCACCTAACTATGGCTACACCTTC.

The chain carries TRBV9 and TRBJ1-1; TRBD1 aligns across 7 bases. In germline, CDR1 is SGDLS, CDR2 YYNGEE. The CDR3 loop spans 14 amino acids. Unmatched junction bases numbered 6, after V lost 4 bases and J lost 3 bases. The CDR3: CASSSSQGDTEAFF. The CDR3 region has the DNA TGTGCCAGCAGCTCCTCCCAGGGGGACACTGAAGCTTTCTTT.

The rearrangement uses TRBV11-2 and TRBJ2-7; D is perhaps TRBD1 (6 bases). V dropped 1 base and J dropped 3 bases, with 13 bases sitting between them. CDR3 length: 15 amino acids. Germline CDR1 is SGHAT and CDR2 is FQNNGV. CDR3 nucleotide sequence: TGTGCCAGCAGCTTAGTTACAGGGTGGTACTACGAGCAGTACTTC. Its translation: CASSLVTGWYYEQYF.

The rearrangement uses TRBV4-2 and TRBJ1-1, with a tentative D call TRBD1 (6 bases). CDR1 is LGHNA, CDR2 YNFKEQ, per germline. The ends were cut back, 5 bases at V and 0 bases at J, with 13 bases in the middle. This CDR3 is 15 amino acids long. CDR3: CASSTRGGLNTEAFF. The CDR3 nucleotides read TGTGCCAGCAGCACACGAGGGGGTTTGAACACTGAAGCTTTCTTT.

J is TRBJ2-1 and V is TRBV2; 9 bases align to TRBD2. The germline gives CDR1 SNHLY, CDR2 FYNNEI. There are 15 residues in the CDR3. V lost 3 bases to trimming and J lost 6 bases; unmatched junction nucleotides: 6. The CDR3 sequence is CASSDQGLASNEQFF. Here the CDR3 DNA reads TGTGCCAGCAGTGACCAGGGACTAGCTTCCAATGAGCAGTTCTTC.

The gene calls are TRBV4-1 and TRBJ2-1, with 10 positions matching TRBD2. Trimming took 0 bases from V and 4 from J; bases not matched to a gene: 9. CDR3 length: 18 amino acids. Germline V CDR1 and CDR2: MGHRA, YSYEKL. DNA for the CDR3: TGCGCCAGCAGCCAAGAGAGTCTAGCGGGAGAGGGGTACAATGAGCAGTTCTTC. It encodes CASSQESLAGEGYNEQFF.

The CDR3 region has the DNA TGTGCTAGTGGGCGTGGGGGTGGGGGCACCGAGGGGACCCAGTACTTC. It translates to CASGRGGGGTEGTQYF. The chain has TRBV12-5 and TRBJ2-5; maybe TRBD1 (6 bases). This CDR3 has 16 residues. Between the trimmed V and J ends, which lost 6 bases and 7 bases, there was a span of 24 bases. Germline loops: CDR1 LGHNT, CDR2 FRNRAP.

A remark on this clone: One end of the junction fails to match germline, which may point to a read error. The rearrangement joins TRBV2 to TRBJ2-2; D uncertain. CDR1 is SNHLY and CDR2 is FYNNEI in the germline V gene. CDR3 size: 14 residues. This chain's CDR3 is CASREEVGTGELFF. In DNA, the CDR3 is TGTGCCAGCAGGGAAGAAGTTGGCACCGGGGAGCTGTTTTTT.

This clone was found once. The CDR3 sequence is CASSLAGGHNEQFF. In DNA, the CDR3 is TGTGCCAGCAGCTTAGCGGGAGGGCACAATGAGCAGTTCTTC. This chain joins TRBV11-1 and TRBJ2-1; TRBD2 matches at 7 bases. Trimming removed 0 bases from V and 5 bases from J; junction bases left unmatched: 1. The germline V gene has CDR1 SGHAT and CDR2 FQDESV (reference sequence). This CDR3 comprises 14 residues.

This clone appeared a single time. The V call is TRBV9, the J call TRBJ2-7; D is unresolved. The CDR3 loop spans 13 amino acids. Trimming left V 2 bases short and J 0 bases short, with 6 bases between. Germline CDR1 reads SGDLS; CDR2 reads YYNGEE. Here the CDR3 reads CASSVGDSYEQYF. In DNA form, the CDR3 reads TGTGCCAGCAGCGTGGGTGACTCCTACGAGCAGTACTTC.

The V and J genes are TRBV27 and TRBJ2-7, with TRBD1 as a possible D gene (6 bases). Trimming removed 5 bases at V and 2 bases at J, with 19 bases between. The CDR3 is made up of 16 amino acids. CDR1 and CDR2 from the germline V gene are MNHEY and SMNVEV (reference sequence). The CDR3: CASSGGPGHSTYEQYF. The CDR3, as DNA: TGTGCCAGCAGTGGGGGACCGGGACATTCAACCTACGAGCAGTACTTC.

A note on this clone: Other DNA sequences from this sample encode an identical CDR3 as well. The CDR3 sequence: CASRSGSYEQYF. As DNA, the CDR3 is TGTGCCAGCAGGAGCGGTTCCTACGAGCAGTACTTC. The chain is built from TRBV28 and TRBJ2-7, with a possible D match to TRBD2 (5 bases). CDR1 and CDR2 from the germline V gene are MDHEN and SYDVKM. This CDR3 is 12 amino acids long. The germline V and J ends were trimmed by 6 bases and 1 base, with 7 bases remaining between them.

The V gene is TRBV6-5, the J gene TRBJ2-3, with 9 positions matching TRBD1. The CDR3 has 14 residues. V shed 6 bases, J shed 3 bases, and the junction held 4 bases outside the gene matches. Germline lookup yields CDR1 MNHEY and CDR2 SVGAGI. CDR3: CASRTGQGTDTQYF. CDR3 in DNA: TGTGCCAGCAGGACGGGACAGGGTACAGATACGCAGTATTTT.

This chain joins TRBV29-1 and TRBJ1-4, with D perhaps TRBD1 (5 bases). Trimming took off 0 bases at V and 5 bases at J, with 7 bases between the two ends. Germline values: CDR1 SQVTM, CDR2 ANQGSEA. The CDR3 is 13 residues long. CDR3 in DNA: TGCAGCGTTGAAGATTGGGGGAATGAAAAACTGTTTTTT. Protein product: CSVEDWGNEKLFF.

The chain couples TRBV29-1 to TRBJ2-3; tentative D call: TRBD1 (5 bases). Germline CDR1 SQVTM, CDR2 ANQGSEA. CDR3 size: 14 residues. The ends were cut back, 4 bases at V and 5 bases at J, with 16 bases in the middle. CDR3 in amino acids: CSVAPRQKEDTQYF. In DNA form, the CDR3 reads TGCAGCGTTGCTCCACGACAGAAGGAAGATACGCAGTATTTT.

This chain links TRBV18 with TRBJ2-1; D not resolved. Germline V gene lookup returns CDR1 KGHSH and CDR2 LQKENI. This CDR3 has 14 amino acids. V lost 3 bases to trimming and J lost 1 base, with 7 bases between them. In nucleotides, the CDR3 is TGTGCCAGCTCACCTGACAAGTCCTACAATGAGCAGTTCTTC. Encoded protein: CASSPDKSYNEQFF.

The chain couples TRBV4-1 to TRBJ2-7, with a weak D call TRBD1 (5 bases). Per germline, CDR1 MGHRA and CDR2 YSYEKL. Trimming left V 4 bases short and J 3 bases short, with 16 bases between. The CDR3 runs to 15 residues. The CDR3: CASSLLVGAYYEQYF. The CDR3 DNA reads TGCGCCAGCAGCCTACTGGTTGGGGCCTACTACGAGCAGTACTTC.